This T cell receptor (beta chain) comes out of a study of blood T cell repertoires in COVID-19. The wider study: Italy, Spain and the United States were the sources of the convalescent and acute COVID-19 samples. Nucleic acid was either cDNA or gDNA, and it came from T cells, B-cell-depleted T cells, or PBMCs.

This clone appeared a single time. With 0 bases removed from V and 4 bases from J, the gap between germline ends came to 13 bases. Germline V CDR1 and CDR2: SGDLS, YYNGEE. The CDR3 has 15 residues. Enrollment of patients from Seattle took place during active infection, with longitudinal follow-up. The authors' processing: By means of reference gene primer amplification, nucleated cell counts were estimated. Some clones are missing from TCRdb's copy, which holds only in-frame ones; the method was immunoSEQ multiplex PCR. The V and J calls and clone size come from that table; D and trimming were worked out from the DNA. The data hold fewer than 700,000 clones, with 70% to 90% observed a single time.

The J gene is TRBJ1-2, the V gene TRBV9; D not resolved. Sample: peripheral blood. This TCR was sampled from a woman between 45 and 60 years old with COVID-19, enrolled during active disease. In DNA form, the CDR3 reads TGTGCCAGCAGCGTAGATCGTGAACAGCTCTATGGCTACACCTTC. It translates to CASSVDREQLYGYTF.